Reported below is one TCR beta chain. V dropped 4 bases and J dropped 2; count of bases not matched to a gene: 5. The V gene's germline CDR1 is SGHRS and CDR2 YFSETQ. The CDR3 loop spans 14 amino acids. The data belong to a study of control samples from healthy donors and cancer patients. Assay: immunoSEQ multiplex PCR; the TCRdb copy retains only in-frame clones and omits some. The data show some 120,000 clones, with about 90% seen just once and 1.5% to 2% held by the top ten. The receptor's source is a young man in good health. Sample: blood. The chain couples TRBV5-1 to TRBJ1-1; 7 nucleotides agree with TRBD1. The DNA of the CDR3 is TGCGCCAGCAGCGGCACAGGGGATAACACTGAAGCTTTCTTT. Protein product: CASSGTGDNTEAFF.